The 28 T cell receptor beta chains below come from one sample, sequenced in a study of OX40 agonist ivuxolimab in advanced cancers. The repertoire was sequenced with immunoSEQ multiplex PCR; TCRdb's copy has only in-frame clones and lacks some. The table lists just over 80,000 clones, roughly 84% of them singletons, with 0.72% in the top ten. The specimen comprised CD4+ or CD8+ T cells sorted from blood, sampled in a trial of the OX40 agonist ivuxolimab. These receptors all stem from an adult with an advanced solid tumor such as melanoma, head and neck, liver or kidney cancer.

The rearrangement joins TRBV2 to TRBJ2-1; 10 bases line up with TRBD1. The V gene's germline CDR1 is SNHLY and CDR2 FYNNEI. The CDR3 has 14 residues. Germline trimming cut 8 bases from V and 5 bases from J; bases unmatched to any gene: 6. CDR3 coding DNA: TGTGCCAGCCGGACAGGGGGTCCTGACAATGAGCAGTTCTTC. Translation gives CASRTGGPDNEQFF.

The chain carries TRBV6-5 and TRBJ1-6; D gene uncertain. V was clipped by 6 bases and J by 6 bases, with 9 bases between them. The CDR3 is 13 amino acids. CDR1 MNHEY and CDR2 SVGAGI come from the germline V gene. The CDR3: CASSGLINSPLHF. For the CDR3, the DNA is TGTGCCAGCAGCGGACTTATTAATTCACCCCTCCACTTT.

V gene TRBV5-4 combines with J gene TRBJ2-2; 11 bases are a match to TRBD2. J was trimmed by 3 bases and V by 5 bases; bases with no gene match: 3. The CDR3 has 15 residues. Germline V gives CDR1 SGHNT, CDR2 YYREEE (reference sequence). DNA of the CDR3: TGTGCCAGCAGACCGGGACTAGCGGACACCGGGGAGCTGTTTTTT. It is translated as CASRPGLADTGELFF.

V and J are TRBV2 and TRBJ1-1; no firm D call. V lost 2 bases and J 0 bases, leaving 4 bases between the germline ends. The germline V gene encodes CDR1 SNHLY and CDR2 FYNNEI. This CDR3 has 13 amino acids. CDR3 in amino acids: CASSEFMNTEAFF. The DNA for the CDR3 is TGTGCCAGCAGTGAATTCATGAACACTGAAGCTTTCTTT.

This rearrangement joins TRBV10-3 to TRBJ1-4; 7 nucleotides line up with TRBD1. Looked up from germline, CDR1 is ENHRY and CDR2 is SYGVKD. The CDR3 loop spans 15 amino acids. V dropped 1 base and J dropped 3; count of bases not matched to a gene: 2. CDR3 in DNA: TGTGCCATCAGTGAGTGGGACAGACCTAATGAAAAACTGTTTTTT. Its protein product is CAISEWDRPNEKLFF.

This clone was seen a handful of times. The V call is TRBV6-1, the J call TRBJ1-5, with 8 positions matching TRBD1. V dropped 0 bases and J dropped 7; count of bases not matched to a gene: 5. From germline, CDR1 is MNHNS and CDR2 SASEGT. The CDR3 contains 15 residues. CDR3 region: CASSEAGQGLQPQHF. The CDR3 DNA follows: TGTGCCAGCAGTGAAGCAGGACAGGGTTTACAGCCCCAGCATTTT.

V gene TRBV5-1 combines with J gene TRBJ2-3; TRBD1 agrees at 7 bases. The germline V gene encodes CDR1 SGHRS and CDR2 YFSETQ. The CDR3 runs 15 residues. The V segment lost 0 bases and the J segment 0 bases; nucleotides outside the gene matches: 1. In nucleotides, the CDR3 is TGCGCCAGCAGCTTGGTACAGGGGAGCACAGATACGCAGTATTTT. It translates to CASSLVQGSTDTQYF. The whole variable domain, remainder taken from reference TRBV5-1 and TRBJ2-3, is KAGVTQTPRYLIKTRGQQVTLSCSPISGHRSVSWYQQTPGQGLQFLFEYFSETQRNKGNFPGRFSGRQFSNSRSEMNVSTLELGDSALYLCASSLVQGSTDTQYFGPGTRLTVL.

The chain carries TRBV7-2 and TRBJ1-1; D possibly corresponds to TRBD1 (5 bases). The V gene's germline CDR1 is SGHTA and CDR2 FQGNSA. The CDR3 has 13 residues. V was pared by 5 bases and J by 8 bases, with 15 bases between. The CDR3: CASSVSPGAEAFF. Written as DNA, the CDR3 is TGTGCCAGCAGCGTAAGCCCCGGGGCAGAAGCTTTCTTT.

CDR3 bases: TGTGCCAGCAGCTCATACGGGACAGGGCTTGGGCATGGCTACACCTTC. It yields the protein CASSSYGTGLGHGYTF. The chain uses TRBV7-8 and TRBJ1-2, with 9 nucleotides matching TRBD1. V was clipped by 4 bases and J by 6 bases; unmatched bases: 12. The germline V gene encodes CDR1 SGHVS and CDR2 FQNEAQ. This CDR3 region has 16 residues.

The chain uses TRBV5-4 and TRBJ2-1; D remains unclear. The CDR3 extends over 12 amino acids. The V gene lost 0 bases and the J gene lost 8 bases, with 6 bases spanning the gap. Germline V lookup: CDR1 SGHNT, CDR2 YYREEE (reference sequence). CDR3 coding DNA: TGTGCCAGCAGCTTGGATACCCATGAGCAGTTCTTC. This sequence encodes CASSLDTHEQFF.

The chain combines TRBV27 with TRBJ2-5; 12 bases match TRBD1. CDR3 length: 16 amino acids. CDR1 and CDR2 from the germline V gene are MNHEY and SMNVEV (reference sequence). Germline trimming cut 3 bases from V and 1 base from J; bases unmatched to any gene: 3. CDR3 bases: TGTGCCAGCAGTTTCGGGACAGGGGGCCCCCAAGAGACCCAGTACTTC. Translated, it gives CASSFGTGGPQETQYF.

V gene TRBV19 combines with J gene TRBJ2-5; D is perhaps TRBD1 (5 bases). Trimming stripped 5 bases from V and 4 bases from J, with 14 bases between. Per the germline V gene, CDR1 is LNHDA and CDR2 is SQIVND (reference sequence). The CDR3 is made up of 14 amino acids. The CDR3 reads CASSGARMGETQYF. The CDR3 nucleotides read TGTGCCAGTAGTGGGGCTAGAATGGGAGAGACCCAGTACTTC.

V is TRBV19 and J is TRBJ1-1; D uncertain. Looked up from germline, CDR1 is LNHDA and CDR2 is SQIVND (reference sequence). V lost 9 bases and J lost 8, with 16 bases in between. The CDR3 length is 12 residues. The CDR3 is CASSLGTAEAFF. CDR3 DNA: TGTGCCAGCTCCCTGGGAACAGCCGAAGCTTTCTTT.

The V gene is TRBV18, the J gene TRBJ2-6; 10 nucleotides line up with TRBD1. This CDR3 is 19 amino acids long. Germline-derived CDR1 and CDR2 are KGHSH and LQKENI. The ends lost 5 bases at V and 0 bases at J; junction bases unmatched: 10. CDR3 nucleotide sequence: TGTGCCAGCTCAACAACCGGGACAGGGGCCGTCTCTGGGGCCAACGTCCTGACTTTC. This sequence encodes CASSTTGTGAVSGANVLTF.

Only one count was recorded for this clone. The chain carries TRBV5-1 and TRBJ1-3; D is uncertain. This CDR3 is 14 amino acids long. Germline V lookup: CDR1 SGHRS, CDR2 YFSETQ. V was cut by 0 bases and J by 4 bases, with 8 bases left in between. For the CDR3, the DNA is TGCGCCAGCAGCTTGGGGGGAGACGGAAACACCATATATTTT. Protein product: CASSLGGDGNTIYF.

The chain has TRBV11-2 and TRBJ2-5; 13 bases fit TRBD2. Germline V CDR1 and CDR2: SGHAT, FQNNGV. This CDR3 contains 19 residues. The J segment lost 5 bases and the V segment lost 4 bases, leaving 16 bases of the junction unmatched. The DNA of the CDR3 is TGTGCCAGCAGCTCCGGACTAGCGGGAGAGGGGGTCCTAGGGGAGACCCAGTACTTC. This sequence encodes CASSSGLAGEGVLGETQYF.

The chain recombines TRBV21-1 with TRBJ2-7; the table's D call, TRBD2, was not checked against the DNA. TRBV21-1 is reported as a pseudogene. CDR3 length equals 16 residues. The CDR3 region has the DNA TGTGCCAGCAGCAAATCTGAGGGAGGGCATTACTACGAGCAGTACTTC. Amino acids: CASSKSEGGHYYEQYF.

The chain joins TRBV10-1 to TRBJ2-1; 12 positions agree with TRBD2. Germline CDR1 reads WNHNN; CDR2 reads SYGVQD (reference sequence). V shed 2 bases and J 9 bases; nucleotides not matched to a gene: 20. The CDR3 runs to 20 residues. The CDR3 here is CASSEAFVDPTSGSLIEQFF. The CDR3 DNA sequence: TGCGCCAGCAGTGAGGCGTTTGTCGATCCGACTAGCGGGAGCTTAATTGAGCAGTTCTTC.

This clone has more than one count but fewer than ten. CDR3 DNA sequence: TGTGCCAGCAGTTCCCAAGGCTCTGGAAACACCATATATTTT. It is translated as CASSSQGSGNTIYF. The V and J genes are TRBV6-6 and TRBJ1-3, with D unresolved. The germline V gene encodes CDR1 MNHNY and CDR2 SVGAGI (reference sequence). The CDR3 consists of 14 residues. Trimming took 4 bases from V and 0 from J, leaving 7 bases between them.

The chain joins TRBV15 to TRBJ2-1; 14 nucleotides match TRBD2. Per the germline V gene, CDR1 is LNHNV and CDR2 is YYDKDF (reference sequence). The CDR3 loop spans 19 amino acids. The trim removed 0 bases at V and 8 bases at J, leaving 12 bases unmatched. The CDR3 spells CATSRDFNLSTSGRDEQFF. DNA of the CDR3: TGTGCCACCAGCAGAGATTTTAACCTTTCGACTAGCGGGAGGGATGAGCAGTTCTTC.

The chain has TRBV7-6 and TRBJ2-1; D may be TRBD2 (6 bases). This CDR3 spans 15 amino acids. CDR1 is SGHVS, CDR2 FNYEAQ, per germline. V dropped 5 bases and J dropped 8 bases, with 19 bases sitting between them. The CDR3 DNA reads TGTGCCAGCAGCCTCCGACTAGTATCGGTGGATGAGCAGTTCTTC. As protein: CASSLRLVSVDEQFF. The variable domain in full, completed from reference TRBV7-6 and TRBJ2-1, reads GAGVSQSPRYKVTKRGQDVALRCDPISGHVSLYWYRQALGQGPEFLTYFNYEAQQDKSGLPNDRFSAERPEGSISTLTIQRTEQRDSAMYRCASSLRLVSVDEQFFGPGTRLTVL.

This clone has just one count. The rearrangement uses TRBV10-3 and TRBJ2-2; TRBD1 is a possible D gene (6 bases). V dropped 11 bases and J dropped 4 bases, with 23 bases sitting between them. This CDR3 is 16 amino acids long. In germline, CDR1 is ENHRY, CDR2 SYGVKD. For the CDR3, the DNA is TGTGCCGCCTACAACCACAGGGCAAGAGTCACCGGGGAGCTGTTTTTT. Translation: CAAYNHRARVTGELFF.

The V and J genes are TRBV27 and TRBJ1-1; maybe TRBD1 (5 bases). The germline V gene has CDR1 MNHEY and CDR2 SMNVEV (reference sequence). The CDR3 loop spans 15 amino acids. Trimming shortened V by 0 bases and J by 3 bases, and 11 bases separated the two germline ends. The chain's CDR3 is CASSLSKGFDTEAFF. The CDR3, as DNA: TGTGCCAGCAGTTTATCGAAGGGGTTCGACACTGAAGCTTTCTTT.

This chain connects TRBV5-4 to TRBJ2-1, with 8 nucleotides matching TRBD2. This CDR3 is 17 amino acids long. Germline values: CDR1 SGHNT, CDR2 YYREEE (reference sequence). The junction had 8 bases not matched to a gene; V was cut back by 3 bases and J by 0 bases. The CDR3 nucleotides are TGTGCCAGCAGCTCGGGTTTAGCGGGGAACTCCTACAATGAGCAGTTCTTC. Translating it yields CASSSGLAGNSYNEQFF.

V usage is TRBV18 and J usage is TRBJ2-7, with 8 bases aligning to TRBD1. This CDR3 is built from 16 residues. Losses at the gene ends were 3 bases for V and 2 bases for J; bases not matched to a gene: 9. The V gene's germline CDR1 is KGHSH and CDR2 LQKENI. The CDR3 DNA reads as TGTGCCAGCTCACCGTACGGGACAGGAGTCCCCTACGAGCAGTACTTC. Protein sequence: CASSPYGTGVPYEQYF.

This clone appeared once. The chain links TRBV2 to TRBJ1-1; D gene ambiguous. CDR1 and CDR2 from the germline V gene are SNHLY and FYNNEI. Between the trimmed V and J ends, which lost 2 bases and 4 bases, there was a span of 14 bases. The CDR3 runs 15 residues. The CDR3 loop is CASSEYGSLGTEAFF. The CDR3, as DNA: TGTGCCAGCAGTGAATACGGGAGCTTAGGCACTGAAGCTTTCTTT.

The chain is built from TRBV6-5 and TRBJ1-4, with D unresolved. The germline V gene has CDR1 MNHEY and CDR2 SVGAGI. Trimming took 4 bases from V and 5 from J, leaving 8 bases between them. There are 13 residues in the CDR3. The CDR3 DNA sequence: TGTGCCAGCAGTTTTTCCGGGAATGAAAAACTGTTTTTT. Translation: CASSFSGNEKLFF.

The rearrangement uses TRBV11-3 and TRBJ2-1; tentative D call: TRBD2 (6 bases). Germline V CDR1 and CDR2: SGHNT, YENEEA. CDR3 length: 18 amino acids. V shed 1 base and J shed 2 bases, with 18 bases lying between them. The CDR3 region has the DNA TGTGCCAGCAGCTTAGGACCCGCTAGCGCCGACGCCTACAATGAGCAGTTCTTC. Translation: CASSLGPASADAYNEQFF.